The 8 T cell receptor beta chains presented below share a single source sample, sequenced in a study of blood T cell repertoires in COVID-19. The data were produced by immunoSEQ multiplex PCR, yet TCRdb's version contains in-frame clones alone and is incomplete. Among some 150,000 clones, just under 85% were seen once, and the ten largest hold about 3%. The sequencing input was peripheral blood. All receptors come from a middle-aged woman with active or convalescent COVID-19.

The chain recombines TRBV5-5 with TRBJ2-1, with 7 bases aligning to TRBD1. Germline CDR1 and CDR2: SGHKS and YYEKEE (reference sequence). The CDR3 has 15 residues. V was clipped by 0 bases and J by 2 bases; unmatched bases: 2. The CDR3 is CASSLATGPYNEQFF. The DNA of the CDR3 is TGTGCCAGCAGCTTGGCGACAGGGCCCTACAATGAGCAGTTCTTC. Combining the CDR3 with reference TRBV5-5 and TRBJ2-1 gives the whole variable domain DAGVTQSPTHLIKTRGQQVTLRCSPISGHKSVSWYQQVLGQGPQFIFQYYEKEERGRGNFPDRFSARQFPNYSSELNVNALLLGDSALYLCASSLATGPYNEQFFGPGTRLTVL.

J is TRBJ2-4 and V is TRBV27; TRBD1 matches 8 bases. The CDR3 length is 16 residues. V was pared by 4 bases and J by 2 bases, with 7 bases of the junction left unmatched. Germline loops: CDR1 MNHEY, CDR2 SMNVEV (reference sequence). The DNA of the CDR3 is TGTGCCAGCAGTTCGGCATACAGGGGGTCCAAAAACATTCAGTACTTC. Residues: CASSSAYRGSKNIQYF.

In this sample, this clone turned up a few times. The J gene is TRBJ1-2, the V gene TRBV21-1; TRBD1, the D gene given by the table, was not confirmed from the DNA. TRBV21-1 is a listed pseudogene. CDR3 length equals 15 residues. CDR3 loop: CASNLITGGLRGYTF. CDR3 sequence (DNA): TGTGCCAGCAACCTGATTACAGGGGGACTTAGGGGCTACACCTTC.

The chain is built from TRBV28 and TRBJ1-5, with 9 bases lining up with TRBD1. Trimming removed 4 bases from V and 1 base from J; junction bases left unmatched: 2. Germline lookup yields CDR1 MDHEN and CDR2 SYDVKM. The CDR3 length is 15 residues. The CDR3 here is CASSSGQGSNQPQHF. CDR3 sequence (DNA): TGTGCCAGCAGTTCCGGACAGGGGAGCAATCAGCCCCAGCATTTT.

This rearrangement joins TRBV6-2 or TRBV6-3 to TRBJ2-7; tentative D call: TRBD2 (5 bases). V lost 0 bases to trimming and J lost 4 bases, with 7 bases between them. This CDR3 region has 13 residues. Germline V gene data show CDR1 as MNHEY and CDR2 as SVGEGT. CDR3 bases: TGTGCCAGCAGTTACTCGAGGGAATACGAGCAGTACTTC. Translated, it gives CASSYSREYEQYF.

This sequence joins TRBV6-1 and TRBJ1-2, with 7 positions matching TRBD1. The germline gives CDR1 MNHNS, CDR2 SASEGT. The J segment lost 6 bases and the V segment lost 1 base, leaving 8 bases of the junction unmatched. This CDR3 comprises 15 residues. The CDR3 DNA is TGTGCCAGCAGTGAAGGGACAGGAGGGTCGGATGGCTACACCTTC. Its protein is CASSEGTGGSDGYTF.

This chain links TRBV14 with TRBJ1-6; tentatively, D is TRBD1 (5 bases). The CDR3 consists of 13 residues. Trimming cost V 3 bases and J 9 bases, with 9 bases left between them. In germline, CDR1 is SGHDN, CDR2 FVKESK. The CDR3 DNA follows: TGTGCCAGCAGCCAGGGGGGTTCTTCACCCCTCCACTTT. It yields the protein CASSQGGSSPLHF.

The V call is TRBV11-2, the J call TRBJ2-5; D is ambiguous. This CDR3 has 13 residues. CDR1 is SGHAT and CDR2 is FQNNGV in the germline V gene. Trimming took off 4 bases at V and 1 base at J, with 7 bases between the two ends. CDR3 DNA sequence: TGTGCCAGCAGCTCGACACGCCAAGAGACCCAGTACTTC. Amino acids: CASSSTRQETQYF. Based on the CDR3 plus reference TRBV11-2 and TRBJ2-5, the full variable domain is EAGVAQSPRYKIIEKRQSVAFWCNPISGHATLYWYQQILGQGPKLLIQFQNNGVVDDSQLPKDRFSAERLKGVDSTLKIQPAKLEDSAVYLCASSSTRQETQYFGPGTRLLVL.